This is a list of T cell receptor beta chains from one sample in a study of OX40 agonist ivuxolimab in advanced cancers. Here immunoSEQ multiplex PCR was the method, and the copy in TCRdb shows in-frame clones only, minus some. The data hold 73,000 or so clones, with about 90% observed a single time. The sequencing here drew on CD4+ or CD8+ T cells sorted from blood, taken in a trial of the OX40 agonist ivuxolimab. These receptors were collected from an adult with an advanced solid tumor such as melanoma, head and neck, liver or kidney cancer. Each CDR3 is given with its conserved first and last residue. Each record gives: J gene, clone size, V gene, D gene, CDR3 protein, CDR3 DNA. D genes are given only for firm matches. Some rows mark clone size as missing; the rest say once, few, many or name a class of expanded clone.

j_call: TRBJ1-5; clone_size: .; v_call: TRBV18; d_call: .; cdr3_aa: CASSPGRNQPQHF; cdr3_nt: TGTGCCAGCTCACCTGGACGGAATCAGCCCCAGCATTTT
j_call: TRBJ1-1; clone_size: .; v_call: TRBV7-2; d_call: .; cdr3_aa: CASSLQVNTEAFF; cdr3_nt: TGTGCCAGCAGCTTACAGGTAAACACTGAAGCTTTCTTT
j_call: TRBJ1-1; clone_size: .; v_call: TRBV21-1; d_call: .; cdr3_aa: CASRPRGHLEAFF; cdr3_nt: TGTGCCAGCAGGCCAAGGGGACACCTTGAAGCTTTCTTT
j_call: TRBJ1-4; clone_size: .; v_call: TRBV6-6; d_call: .; cdr3_aa: CASSAGTVGEKLFF; cdr3_nt: TGTGCCAGCAGTGCTGGGACGGTAGGAGAAAAACTGTTTTTT
j_call: TRBJ1-1; clone_size: .; v_call: TRBV27; d_call: .; cdr3_aa: CASSPPGTEVNTEAFF; cdr3_nt: TGTGCCAGCAGTCCTCCCGGGACGGAGGTGAACACTGAAGCTTTCTTT
j_call: TRBJ2-7; clone_size: .; v_call: TRBV27; d_call: TRBD2; cdr3_aa: CASSRLAGYEQYF; cdr3_nt: TGTGCCAGCTCGCGATTAGCGGGCTACGAGCAGTACTTC
j_call: TRBJ2-7; clone_size: .; v_call: TRBV19; d_call: TRBD2; cdr3_aa: CASSFKGGDSYEQYF; cdr3_nt: TGTGCCAGTAGTTTTAAGGGAGGGGACTCCTACGAGCAGTACTTC
j_call: TRBJ2-7; clone_size: .; v_call: TRBV18; d_call: TRBD2; cdr3_aa: CASSTRLAPLGEQYF; cdr3_nt: TGTGCCAGCTCAACGAGACTAGCTCCGCTGGGAGAGCAGTACTTC
j_call: TRBJ2-3; clone_size: .; v_call: TRBV9; d_call: TRBD1; cdr3_aa: CASSVEGAADTQYF; cdr3_nt: TGTGCCAGCAGCGTAGAGGGGGCTGCAGATACGCAGTATTTT
j_call: TRBJ1-4; clone_size: .; v_call: TRBV5-6; d_call: .; cdr3_aa: CASSVGRLEKLFF; cdr3_nt: TGTGCCAGCAGCGTTGGAAGGCTGGAAAAACTGTTTTTT
j_call: TRBJ2-3; clone_size: once; v_call: TRBV2; d_call: .; cdr3_aa: CASIIMGGQGDTQYF; cdr3_nt: TGTGCCTCTATTATAATGGGAGGTCAGGGAGATACGCAGTATTTT
j_call: TRBJ2-3; clone_size: .; v_call: TRBV7-3; d_call: TRBD1; cdr3_aa: CASSLGQGARADTQYF; cdr3_nt: TGTGCCAGCAGCCTCGGACAGGGGGCGCGCGCAGATACGCAGTATTTT
j_call: TRBJ2-5; clone_size: .; v_call: TRBV9; d_call: .; cdr3_aa: CASSVEPRASGETQYF; cdr3_nt: TGTGCCAGCAGCGTAGAGCCCCGGGCTTCGGGAGAGACCCAGTACTTC
j_call: TRBJ1-3; clone_size: few; v_call: TRBV4-1; d_call: .; cdr3_aa: CASSQGRSGNTIYF; cdr3_nt: TGCGCCAGCAGCCAGGGTCGATCTGGAAACACCATATATTTT
j_call: TRBJ2-3; clone_size: .; v_call: TRBV29-1; d_call: .; cdr3_aa: CSVEGHTDTQYF; cdr3_nt: TGCAGCGTTGAAGGGCACACAGATACGCAGTATTTT
j_call: TRBJ2-1; clone_size: .; v_call: TRBV7-2; d_call: .; cdr3_aa: CASSLGAAVNEQFF; cdr3_nt: TGTGCCAGCAGCTTAGGGGCCGCCGTGAATGAGCAGTTCTTC
j_call: TRBJ1-2; clone_size: .; v_call: TRBV7-9; d_call: .; cdr3_aa: CASRNTGDSYGYTF; cdr3_nt: TGTGCCAGCAGGAACACAGGAGACTCCTATGGCTACACCTTC
j_call: TRBJ1-2; clone_size: .; v_call: TRBV11-2; d_call: .; cdr3_aa: CASSSQENYGYTF; cdr3_nt: TGTGCCAGCAGCTCTCAGGAAAACTATGGCTACACCTTC
j_call: TRBJ2-5; clone_size: once; v_call: TRBV4-1; d_call: .; cdr3_aa: CASSQQGTETQYF; cdr3_nt: TGCGCCAGCAGCCAGCAGGGGACGGAGACCCAGTACTTC
j_call: TRBJ2-5; clone_size: .; v_call: TRBV19; d_call: .; cdr3_aa: CASSMDRSGETQYF; cdr3_nt: TGTGCCAGTAGTATGGACCGATCCGGGGAGACCCAGTACTTC
j_call: TRBJ1-1; clone_size: .; v_call: TRBV29-1; d_call: .; cdr3_aa: CSVVQGNTEAFF; cdr3_nt: TGCAGCGTGGTACAGGGGAACACTGAAGCTTTCTTT
j_call: TRBJ1-1; clone_size: .; v_call: TRBV7-2; d_call: TRBD1; cdr3_aa: CASSPRTGVGTEAFF; cdr3_nt: TGTGCCAGCAGCCCCAGGACAGGGGTGGGCACTGAAGCTTTCTTT
j_call: TRBJ2-1; clone_size: .; v_call: TRBV7-3; d_call: .; cdr3_aa: CASSLTTGTSEQFF; cdr3_nt: TGTGCCAGCAGCTTGACCACCGGGACCTCTGAGCAGTTCTTC
j_call: TRBJ1-1; clone_size: .; v_call: TRBV6-6; d_call: TRBD1; cdr3_aa: CASSARQGGGNTEAFF; cdr3_nt: TGTGCCAGCAGCGCCCGACAGGGAGGGGGTAACACTGAAGCTTTCTTT
j_call: TRBJ2-3; clone_size: once; v_call: TRBV7-2; d_call: TRBD1; cdr3_aa: CASSLRPGGLGTQYF; cdr3_nt: TGTGCCAGCAGCTTAAGGCCAGGGGGTCTAGGTACGCAGTATTTT
j_call: TRBJ1-1; clone_size: .; v_call: TRBV27; d_call: TRBD1; cdr3_aa: CASSPRGRNTEAFF; cdr3_nt: TGTGCCAGCAGCCCCAGGGGGAGGAACACTGAAGCTTTCTTT
j_call: TRBJ2-1; clone_size: once; v_call: TRBV10-1; d_call: .; cdr3_aa: CASSDAGRVNEQFF; cdr3_nt: TGCGCCAGCAGTGACGCGGGTCGGGTGAATGAGCAGTTCTTC
j_call: TRBJ2-1; clone_size: .; v_call: TRBV29-1; d_call: TRBD1; cdr3_aa: CSVHGQGAYNEQFF; cdr3_nt: TGCAGCGTCCATGGACAGGGAGCCTACAATGAGCAGTTCTTC
j_call: TRBJ1-2; clone_size: .; v_call: TRBV9; d_call: .; cdr3_aa: CASSPTGAGDYGYTF; cdr3_nt: TGTGCCAGCAGCCCGACTGGGGCAGGCGACTATGGCTACACCTTC
j_call: TRBJ2-5; clone_size: .; v_call: TRBV15; d_call: .; cdr3_aa: CATSRAGSAETQYF; cdr3_nt: TGTGCCACCAGCAGAGCAGGGTCTGCCGAGACCCAGTACTTC
j_call: TRBJ1-2; clone_size: .; v_call: TRBV4-1; d_call: TRBD1; cdr3_aa: CASSPRDSSRDGYTF; cdr3_nt: TGCGCCAGCAGCCCGAGGGACAGCTCCAGGGATGGCTACACCTTC
j_call: TRBJ1-4; clone_size: .; v_call: TRBV15; d_call: TRBD1; cdr3_aa: CATSRGGTGNEKLFF; cdr3_nt: TGTGCCACCAGCAGAGGCGGGACAGGGAATGAAAAACTGTTTTTT
j_call: TRBJ1-2; clone_size: .; v_call: TRBV30; d_call: .; cdr3_aa: CAWSPLQTNYGYTF; cdr3_nt: TGTGCCTGGAGTCCATTGCAGACTAACTATGGCTACACCTTC
j_call: TRBJ2-1; clone_size: .; v_call: TRBV2; d_call: .; cdr3_aa: CASRDRTVQFF; cdr3_nt: TGTGCCAGCAGAGATAGGACAGTACAGTTCTTC
j_call: TRBJ1-5; clone_size: .; v_call: TRBV6-1; d_call: TRBD1; cdr3_aa: CASSENRGGIQPQHF; cdr3_nt: TGTGCCAGCAGTGAAAACAGGGGAGGTATACAGCCCCAGCATTTT
j_call: TRBJ2-1; clone_size: few; v_call: TRBV27; d_call: .; cdr3_aa: CASSLKVWGSSYNEQFF; cdr3_nt: TGTGCCAGCAGTTTGAAGGTTTGGGGGAGCTCCTACAATGAGCAGTTCTTC
j_call: TRBJ1-2; clone_size: once; v_call: TRBV5-6; d_call: .; cdr3_aa: CASSLESQGYTF; cdr3_nt: TGTGCCAGCAGCTTGGAATCTCAAGGCTACACCTTC
j_call: TRBJ2-5; clone_size: .; v_call: TRBV7-7; d_call: .; cdr3_aa: CASSSLGGGETQYF; cdr3_nt: TGTGCTAGCAGCTCCCTTGGAGGAGGGGAGACCCAGTACTTC
j_call: TRBJ2-5; clone_size: .; v_call: TRBV5-1; d_call: TRBD2; cdr3_aa: CASSLAGSQETQYF; cdr3_nt: TGCGCCAGCAGCCTAGCGGGATCTCAAGAGACCCAGTACTTC
j_call: TRBJ1-5; clone_size: .; v_call: TRBV6-5; d_call: .; cdr3_aa: CASRGPEGPQHF; cdr3_nt: TGTGCCAGCAGGGGCCCAGAGGGGCCCCAGCATTTT
j_call: TRBJ1-4; clone_size: .; v_call: TRBV28; d_call: TRBD1; cdr3_aa: CASSVSTGAYEKLFF; cdr3_nt: TGTGCCAGCAGTGTCTCTACAGGGGCTTATGAAAAACTGTTTTTT
j_call: TRBJ1-1; clone_size: .; v_call: TRBV18; d_call: .; cdr3_aa: CASSPRTDPGNTEAFF; cdr3_nt: TGTGCCAGCTCACCCCGGACAGACCCGGGGAACACTGAAGCTTTCTTT
j_call: TRBJ1-3; clone_size: .; v_call: TRBV30; d_call: .; cdr3_aa: CAWSLGNTIYF; cdr3_nt: TGTGCCTGGAGTTTGGGAAACACCATATATTTT
j_call: TRBJ1-5; clone_size: .; v_call: TRBV27; d_call: .; cdr3_aa: CASRQITGENQPQHF; cdr3_nt: TGTGCCAGCAGACAAATCACAGGTGAAAATCAGCCCCAGCATTTT